Listed here are 9 T cell receptor beta chains from one sample, sequenced in a study of patients and donors after allogeneic stem cell transplantation. TCRdb redid the calling of the RT-PCR reads with MiXCR, one entry per CDR3 protein. This sample has about 960,000 distinct CDR3 sequences, with more than 15% found just once. The sample was blood, either unsorted or a sorted T cell fraction (not recorded which). These receptors were collected from a human donor who was either an allogeneic HSCT recipient or a stem cell or donor lymphocyte infusion donor (not recorded which). It is not recorded whose cells these are; they may come from a transplant donor.

The rearrangement links TRBV29-1 to TRBJ1-1; D is unclear. CDR1 SQVTM and CDR2 ANQGSEA come from the germline V gene. Deletions cut 7 bases from V and 6 bases from J, with 15 bases between. There are 12 residues in the CDR3. The CDR3 loop is CSAKTEIAEAFF. In nucleotides, the CDR3 is TGCAGCGCCAAAACAGAGATCGCTGAAGCTTTCTTT. Variable domain in full (rest from reference TRBV29-1 and TRBJ1-1): SAVISQKPSRDICQRGTSLTIQCQVDSQVTMMFWYRQQPGQSLTLIATANQGSEATYESGFVIDKFPISRPNLTFSTLTVSNMSPEDSSIYLCSAKTEIAEAFFGQGTRLTVV.

There are a few counts of this clonotype. As DNA, the CDR3 is TGTGCCAGCAGAAAGGACGGCGATTATGGCTACACCTTC. Translation: CASRKDGDYGYTF. The V and J genes are TRBV6-1 and TRBJ1-2; D unresolved. This CDR3 contains 13 residues. Germline lookup yields CDR1 MNHNS and CDR2 SASEGT. The ends were cut back, 6 bases at V and 5 bases at J, with 13 bases in the middle.

V is TRBV7-3 and J is TRBJ2-3; D call uncertain. Germline V gives CDR1 SGHTA, CDR2 FQGTGA. This CDR3 has 15 residues. Trimming cost V 6 bases and J 5 bases, with 18 bases left between them. For the CDR3, the DNA is TGTGCCAGCAGTCCCAGCCCCTCGGCGGTAGATACGCAGTATTTT. Translation gives CASSPSPSAVDTQYF.

There are a few counts of this clonotype. The chain carries TRBV12-3 or TRBV12-4 and TRBJ2-7; D gene unclear. The CDR3 length is 17 residues. With 9 bases removed from V and 1 base from J, the gap between germline ends came to 25 bases. Here the CDR3 DNA reads TGTGCCAGTCTCCGTGGGCCTCTTCCCCCCGGGTCCTACGAGCAGTACTTC. It yields the protein CASLRGPLPPGSYEQYF.

This clonotype turned up a few times. V usage is TRBV4-2 and J usage is TRBJ2-1, with unresolved D. The CDR3 runs 13 residues. The V end lost 0 bases, the J end lost 9 bases, and 9 bases lay between the germline ends. Germline CDR1 reads LGHNA; CDR2 reads YNFKEQ. The CDR3 sequence is CASSQDPIGEQFF. The CDR3 coding sequence is TGTGCCAGCAGCCAAGACCCCATAGGTGAGCAGTTCTTC.

This clonotype was recorded a few times. The chain joins TRBV7-8 to TRBJ2-7, with D tentatively TRBD1 (5 bases). CDR3 length: 16 amino acids. Germline V CDR1 and CDR2: SGHVS, FQNEAQ. V lost 5 bases and J 5 bases, leaving 22 bases between the germline ends. The CDR3: CASSILGPPSKDEQYF. The CDR3 DNA follows: TGTGCCAGCAGCATCCTGGGGCCCCCCTCGAAGGACGAGCAGTACTTC.

This clonotype was counted a single time. The chain is built from TRBV7-9 and TRBJ2-1; TRBD1 is a possible D gene (6 bases). Trimming removed 8 bases from V and 6 bases from J, with 8 bases in between. CDR1 is SEHNR, CDR2 FQNEAQ, per germline (reference sequence). CDR3 length: 11 residues. The CDR3, as DNA: TGTGCCAGCCTGGGGGCCAATGAGCAGTTCTTC. It translates to CASLGANEQFF.

The chain combines TRBV10-1 with TRBJ2-3; 8 bases agree with TRBD2. The junction had 8 bases not matched to a gene; V was cut back by 6 bases and J by 6 bases. The CDR3 is made up of 14 amino acids. Germline CDR1 is WNHNN and CDR2 is SYGVQD (reference sequence). DNA for the CDR3: TGCGCCAGCAGAGAGCGGGAGAAGGTCGATACGCAGTATTTT. Translated: CASREREKVDTQYF.

A remark on this clonotype: Mismatch with germline at one junction end may stem from a read error. This chain joins TRBV2 and TRBJ2-1; 12 bases line up with TRBD2. Germline V lookup: CDR1 SNHLY, CDR2 FYNNEI. The CDR3 extends over 13 amino acids. CDR3 sequence reads: CASARSPPSGRAF. The CDR3 bases are TGTGCCAGCGCACGATCCCCCCCTAGCGGGAGGGCCTTC.